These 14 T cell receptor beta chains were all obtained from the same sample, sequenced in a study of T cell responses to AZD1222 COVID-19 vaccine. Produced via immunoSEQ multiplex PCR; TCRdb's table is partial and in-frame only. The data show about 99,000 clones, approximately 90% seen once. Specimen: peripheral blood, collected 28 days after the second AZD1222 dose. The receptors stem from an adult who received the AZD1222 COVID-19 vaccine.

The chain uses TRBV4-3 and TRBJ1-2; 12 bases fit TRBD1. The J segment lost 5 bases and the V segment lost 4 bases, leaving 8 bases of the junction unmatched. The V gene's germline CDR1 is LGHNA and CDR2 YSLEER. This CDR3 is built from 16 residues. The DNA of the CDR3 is TGCGCCAGCAGCCCCGGGACAGGGGGCGGTTATTATGGCTACACCTTC. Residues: CASSPGTGGGYYGYTF.

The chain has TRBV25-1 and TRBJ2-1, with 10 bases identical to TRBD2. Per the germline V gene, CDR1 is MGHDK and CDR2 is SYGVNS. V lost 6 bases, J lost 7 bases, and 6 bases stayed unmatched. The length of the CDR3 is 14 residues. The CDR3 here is CASSHTSGMNEQFF. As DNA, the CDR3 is TGTGCCAGCAGCCACACTAGCGGGATGAATGAGCAGTTCTTC.

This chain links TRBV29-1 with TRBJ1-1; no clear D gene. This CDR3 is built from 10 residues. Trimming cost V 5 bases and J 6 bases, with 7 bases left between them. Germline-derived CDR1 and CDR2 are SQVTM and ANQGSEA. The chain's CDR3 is CSVRGAEAFF. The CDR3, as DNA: TGCAGCGTTCGCGGAGCTGAAGCTTTCTTT. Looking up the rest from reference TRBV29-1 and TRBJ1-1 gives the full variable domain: SAVISQKPSRDICQRGTSLTIQCQVDSQVTMMFWYRQQPGQSLTLIATANQGSEATYESGFVIDKFPISRPNLTFSTLTVSNMSPEDSSIYLCSVRGAEAFFGQGTRLTVV.

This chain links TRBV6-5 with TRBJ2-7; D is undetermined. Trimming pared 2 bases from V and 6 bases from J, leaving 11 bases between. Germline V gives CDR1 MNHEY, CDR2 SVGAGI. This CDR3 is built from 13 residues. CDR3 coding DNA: TGTGCCAGCAGTTACGGGCGGTTCGGCGAGCAGTACTTC. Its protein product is CASSYGRFGEQYF.

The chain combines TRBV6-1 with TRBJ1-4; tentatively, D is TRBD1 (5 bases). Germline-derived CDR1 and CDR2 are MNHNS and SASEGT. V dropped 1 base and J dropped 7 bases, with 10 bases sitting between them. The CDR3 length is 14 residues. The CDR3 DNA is TGTGCCAGCAGTGAAGGGACAAGCGGTGAAAAACTGTTTTTT. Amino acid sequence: CASSEGTSGEKLFF.

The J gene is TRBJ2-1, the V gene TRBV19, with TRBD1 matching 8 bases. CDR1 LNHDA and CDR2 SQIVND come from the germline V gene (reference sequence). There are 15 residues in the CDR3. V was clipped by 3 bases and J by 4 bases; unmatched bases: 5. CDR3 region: CASSIQGAGYNEQFF. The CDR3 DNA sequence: TGTGCCAGTAGTATTCAGGGGGCTGGATACAATGAGCAGTTCTTC.

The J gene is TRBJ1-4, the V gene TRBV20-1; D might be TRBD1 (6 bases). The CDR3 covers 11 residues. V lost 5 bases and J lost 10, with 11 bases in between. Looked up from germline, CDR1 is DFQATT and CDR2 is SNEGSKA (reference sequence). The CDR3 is CSAGGGGKLFF. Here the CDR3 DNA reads TGCAGTGCTGGGGGCGGTGGAAAACTGTTTTTT.

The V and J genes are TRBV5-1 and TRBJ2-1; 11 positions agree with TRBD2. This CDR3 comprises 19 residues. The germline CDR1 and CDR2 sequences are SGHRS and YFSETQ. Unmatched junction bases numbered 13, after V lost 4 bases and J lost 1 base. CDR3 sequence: CASSPEGSGRALSYNEQFF. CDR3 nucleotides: TGCGCCAGCAGCCCCGAGGGTAGCGGGAGGGCCTTATCCTACAATGAGCAGTTCTTC.

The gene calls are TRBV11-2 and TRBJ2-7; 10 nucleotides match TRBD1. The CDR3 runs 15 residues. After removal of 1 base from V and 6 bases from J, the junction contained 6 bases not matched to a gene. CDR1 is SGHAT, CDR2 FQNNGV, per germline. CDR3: CASSLGGDRGREQYF. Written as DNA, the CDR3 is TGTGCCAGCAGCTTAGGCGGGGACAGGGGCCGCGAGCAGTACTTC.

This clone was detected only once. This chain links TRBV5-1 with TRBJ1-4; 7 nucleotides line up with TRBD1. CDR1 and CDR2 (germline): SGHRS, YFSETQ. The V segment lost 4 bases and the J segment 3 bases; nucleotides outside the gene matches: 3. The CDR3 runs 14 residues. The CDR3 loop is CASSGTVPNEKLFF. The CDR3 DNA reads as TGCGCCAGCAGCGGGACAGTCCCTAATGAAAAACTGTTTTTT.

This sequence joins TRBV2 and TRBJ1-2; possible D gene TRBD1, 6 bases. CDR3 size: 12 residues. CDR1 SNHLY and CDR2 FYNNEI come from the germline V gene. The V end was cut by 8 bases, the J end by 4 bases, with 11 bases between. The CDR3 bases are TGTGCCAGCGCTACAGGGAGCTATGGCTACACCTTC. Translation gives CASATGSYGYTF.

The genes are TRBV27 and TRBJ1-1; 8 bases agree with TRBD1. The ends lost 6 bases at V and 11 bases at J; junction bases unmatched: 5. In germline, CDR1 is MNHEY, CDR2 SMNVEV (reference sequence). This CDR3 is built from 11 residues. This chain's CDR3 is CASRDRDKAFF. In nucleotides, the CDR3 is TGTGCCAGCAGGGACAGGGACAAGGCTTTCTTT.

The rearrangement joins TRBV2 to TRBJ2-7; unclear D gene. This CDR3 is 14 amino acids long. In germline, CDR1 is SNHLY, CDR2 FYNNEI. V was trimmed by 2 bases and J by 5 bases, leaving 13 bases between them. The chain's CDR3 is CASSELGRLHEQYF. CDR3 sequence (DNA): TGTGCCAGCAGTGAACTCGGGCGGCTCCACGAGCAGTACTTC.

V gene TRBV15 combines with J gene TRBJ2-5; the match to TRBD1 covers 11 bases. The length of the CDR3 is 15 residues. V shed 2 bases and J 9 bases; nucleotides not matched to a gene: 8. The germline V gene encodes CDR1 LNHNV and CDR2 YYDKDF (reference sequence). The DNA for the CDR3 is TGTGCCACCAGCAGAACCGGACAGGGGGCGCCGGCCCAGTACTTC. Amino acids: CATSRTGQGAPAQYF. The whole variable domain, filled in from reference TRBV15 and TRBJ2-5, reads DAMVIQNPRYQVTQFGKPVTLSCSQTLNHNVMYWYQQKSSQAPKLLFHYYDKDFNNEADTPDNFQSRRPNTSFCFLDIRSPGLGDTAMYLCATSRTGQGAPAQYFGPGTRLLVL.